The 14 T cell receptor beta chains in this list originate from one sample, sequenced in a study of early T cells in non-severe SARS-CoV-2 infection. Each CDR3 protein gets one entry after TCRdb re-called the 5' RACE reads with MiXCR. The sample has approximately 56,000 distinct CDR3 sequences; 9.5% to 11% are singletons. Sequencing was carried out using whole blood. Receptors originate from an adult who was a healthcare worker with PCR-confirmed SARS-CoV-2 infection or an uninfected control (not recorded which).

The chain uses TRBV15 and TRBJ2-1, with D perhaps TRBD1 or TRBD2 (5 bases each). Germline values: CDR1 LNHNV, CDR2 YYDKDF (reference sequence). This CDR3 is built from 16 residues. The V end lost 5 bases, the J end lost 8 bases, and 22 bases lay between the germline ends. The CDR3 region has the DNA TGTGCCACCAGCGCTCGTCTCCGGGACCCTGGGGATGAGCAGTTCTTC. Its translation is CATSARLRDPGDEQFF.

The CDR3 DNA is TGTGCCAGCAGGGACGGTTTTATGACAACTAATGAAAAACTGTTTTTT. Its translation is CASRDGFMTTNEKLFF. The genes are TRBV27 and TRBJ1-4, with D unresolved. CDR1 is MNHEY, CDR2 SMNVEV, per germline (reference sequence). The CDR3 totals 16 residues. V lost 6 bases to trimming and J lost 0 bases, with 14 bases between them.

In this sample, this clonotype turned up a few times. The V gene is TRBV20-1, the J gene TRBJ1-1; TRBD1 is a possible D gene (6 bases). V lost 6 bases, J lost 4 bases, and 18 bases lay in between. Germline V CDR1 and CDR2: DFQATT, SNEGSKA (reference sequence). This CDR3 region has 14 residues. The CDR3: CSALTGRGATEAFF. For the CDR3, the DNA is TGCAGTGCCCTCACGGGAAGGGGGGCCACTGAAGCTTTCTTT.

The CDR3 spells CASSLGRDPREQYF. The CDR3 DNA reads as TGTGCCAGCAGCTTGGGCCGGGACCCGAGGGAGCAGTACTTC. The chain joins TRBV13 to TRBJ2-7, with D perhaps being TRBD1 or TRBD2 (5 bases each). Trimming cost V 3 bases and J 7 bases, with 16 bases left between them. From germline, CDR1 is PRHDT and CDR2 FYEKMQ (reference sequence). The CDR3 length is 14 residues.

A few counts support this clonotype. The rearrangement joins TRBV12-3 or TRBV12-4 to TRBJ1-2; TRBD1 agrees at 8 bases. This CDR3 has 14 residues. V shed 1 base, J shed 7 bases, and the junction held 5 bases outside the gene matches. CDR3 amino acids: CASSLEGTGSGYTF. DNA of the CDR3: TGTGCCAGCAGTTTAGAAGGGACAGGATCTGGCTACACCTTC.

The gene calls are TRBV4-3 and TRBJ2-2; D is perhaps TRBD2 (6 bases). Trimming cost V 4 bases and J 3 bases, with 27 bases left between them. Germline V gene sequence: CDR1 LGHNA, CDR2 YSLEER. CDR3 length: 20 residues. CDR3 DNA sequence: TGCGCCAGCAGCCCAAGGGTTCGCAAGATAGGCGGGATCTACACCGGGGAGCTGTTTTTT. The encoded protein is CASSPRVRKIGGIYTGELFF.

This clonotype showed up many times. This rearrangement joins TRBV5-1 to TRBJ2-5, with 10 bases identical to TRBD1. Trimming at V came to 4 bases and at J to 3 bases, leaving 3 bases not matched to a gene. The CDR3 consists of 14 residues. CDR1 and CDR2 from the germline V gene are SGHRS and YFSETQ. The DNA for the CDR3 is TGCGCCAGCAGCATGGGACAGGGGAAAGAGACCCAGTACTTC. Translation gives CASSMGQGKETQYF.

This clonotype was seen a handful of times. This chain joins TRBV7-9 and TRBJ2-1; a weak D match, TRBD2 (6 bases). In germline, CDR1 is SEHNR, CDR2 FQNEAQ (reference sequence). The length of the CDR3 is 14 residues. V dropped 3 bases and J dropped 8 bases, with 14 bases sitting between them. The CDR3 spells CASSFLTTSHEQFF. The CDR3 DNA follows: TGTGCCAGCAGCTTCTTAACTACTAGCCATGAGCAGTTCTTC.

The sample holds many counts of this clonotype. The chain combines TRBV7-9 with TRBJ2-3, with 10 positions matching TRBD2. Germline CDR1 and CDR2: SEHNR and FQNEAQ (reference sequence). This CDR3 has 18 residues. V dropped 5 bases and J dropped 3; count of bases not matched to a gene: 14. Here the CDR3 DNA reads TGTGCCAGCAGCCCCCACACCCGGACTAGCGGCTTGACAGATACGCAGTATTTT. Protein sequence: CASSPHTRTSGLTDTQYF.

The CDR3 DNA reads TGTGCCATCAGTGGGGACAGTCCCCTGTATGGCTACACCTTC. Its translation: CAISGDSPLYGYTF. The chain recombines TRBV10-3 with TRBJ1-2; 7 positions agree with TRBD1. Unmatched junction bases numbered 7, after V lost 4 bases and J lost 5 bases. This CDR3 has 14 residues. Germline V gives CDR1 ENHRY, CDR2 SYGVKD.

The rearrangement joins TRBV13 to TRBJ2-3, with D possibly TRBD1 on 7 matching bases. Germline V gene sequence: CDR1 PRHDT, CDR2 FYEKMQ (reference sequence). V was cut by 0 bases and J by 5 bases, with 15 bases left in between. There are 16 residues in the CDR3. The CDR3 bases are TGTGCCAGCAGCTTAGGGAGGGGGCTAGCGAGAGATACGCAGTATTTT. As protein: CASSLGRGLARDTQYF.

This clonotype was found a few times. This sequence joins TRBV6-2 or TRBV6-3 and TRBJ2-7; 9 bases line up with TRBD1. V trimming: 8 bases; J trimming: 5 bases; junction bases outside the gene matches: 10. This CDR3 region has 14 residues. Germline V lookup: CDR1 MNHEY, CDR2 SVGEGT. This CDR3 reads CASVNRDRVDEQYF. The DNA for the CDR3 is TGTGCCAGCGTTAACCGGGACAGGGTAGACGAGCAGTACTTC.

This clonotype has ten or more counts. The genes are TRBV29-1 and TRBJ2-7; D gene unclear. There are 11 residues in the CDR3. Trimming cost V 7 bases and J 6 bases, with 13 bases left between them. Germline loops: CDR1 SQVTM, CDR2 ANQGSEA. The CDR3 nucleotides read TGCAGCGGTTTCATTCTGGGCGAGCAGTACTTC. It is translated as CSGFILGEQYF.

This clonotype appeared many times. The CDR3 DNA sequence: TGTGCCAGCAGCCTAAGGATTCTGGGACAGGGCCTTAGAGTCCCTTACGAGCAGTACTTC. Residues: CASSLRILGQGLRVPYEQYF. The rearrangement uses TRBV11-2 and TRBJ2-7, with 9 bases matching TRBD1. This CDR3 is 20 amino acids long. Germline V gene lookup returns CDR1 SGHAT and CDR2 FQNNGV. V lost 5 bases to trimming and J lost 4 bases; unmatched junction nucleotides: 24.